This note documents a single T cell receptor (beta chain) sequence. What antigen it recognizes has not been identified. Nothing much larger sits one base from this clone, and base qualities are not available. The data were obtained in a study of blood T cells in healthy people across ages (dated by TCRdb to about 2015). Turning to the overall study: In model experiments, template switching captured roughly one uniquely barcoded TCR beta cDNA molecule for every two T cells. Donors of different ages were randomly distributed across sequencing lanes to avoid experimental bias. Donors were grouped into four age groups: young (average roughly 15 years), middle-aged (39), aged (over 55) and long-lived (around 80). The study measured age-related changes in TCR beta repertoire diversity using deep sequencing normalized with unique cDNA molecular identifiers. For two donors (one aged 18 to 30 and one aged 80 or older), the study analyzed two additional independent replicas of 1 million unique cDNA reads from the same blood draw. General conclusions and limits of the study: The long-lived group showed more naive CD4+ T cells, fewer expanded clones and increased TCR diversity than the aged group, suggesting age selection. Estimates of total diversity from one million sequenced T cells were regarded as lower bounds and underestimates. The CMV infection status of donors was not known, potentially confounding age-related changes in expanded clonotypes. Bulk unsorted PBMC profiling prevented conclusive comparison of naive and antigen-experienced compartments. Observed TCR beta diversity per million T cells fell roughly linearly with age, and a significant reduction was already apparent by age roughly 40. The percentage of naive T cells measured by flow cytometry correlated strongly with observed TCR beta diversity.

CDR1 and CDR2, per the germline V gene (reference sequence), are SEHNR and FQNEAQ. Trimming removed 5 bases from V and 5 bases from J; the gene matches leave 5 bases unexplained. The CDR3, cysteine through phenylalanine, is 14 amino acids long. Only the CDR3 portion is preserved as DNA: 42 bases, with reading frame beginning at the first base. Donors were 40 or so systemically healthy Caucasian individuals from Russia aged roughly 6 to 95 years. About 10 milliliters of peripheral blood were collected from each donor into EDTA-treated Vacutainer tubes. Ficoll-Paque density-gradient centrifugation was used to isolate PBMCs, with at least 6 million per sample. Trizol reagent was used to extract total RNA from PBMCs, with at least 5.5 micrograms per sample. For every donor, an aliquot of PBMCs went through flow cytometry to measure the percentages of naive CD45RAhigh/CD27high T cells. The receptor library was made with 5' RACE. Sequenced on an Illumina HiSeq 2500. A second PCR of roughly 7 to 12 cycles was performed with a sample-barcoded 5' primer and a J-beta primer mix. A template-switch 5' adaptor carrying 12 random nucleotides introduced a unique molecular identifier onto each TCR beta cDNA molecule. Each sample yielded at least 2.5 million CDR3-containing paired-end reads. All of the RNA was converted into first-strand cDNA using the Mint cDNA synthesis kit, with a TRBC-specific oligonucleotide serving as the primer. All cDNA was treated with uracil-DNA glycosylase and then went through a first 18-cycle PCR with the universal primers M1SS and BC2_uni_R. Turning to the authors' computational methods: For normalization, 1 million high-quality reads were randomly selected from each sample, with every read carrying a distinct molecular identifier. Reads sharing molecular identifiers were discarded rather than binned into consensus sequences. MiTCR, set to a Q25 quality threshold and the strictest error-elimination algorithm, was used for CDR3 identification, clonotype clustering and error correction. A nonparametric unseen species model with Euler transformation was used to estimate lower-bound total TCR beta diversity. TCRdb redid the processing of the public reads, applying fastp at Q25 and MiXCR, and retained in-frame beta chains. Records with the same CDR3 protein are collapsed into one entry carrying the most frequent genes and DNA. TCRdb's processing, not the study's, gives the V and J calls here. A total of about 970,000 distinct CDR3 sequences appear in this sample, roughly 47% of them only once. The ten largest clones add up to roughly a fifth of the sample.

The V and J genes are TRBV7-9 and TRBJ2-1; 8 bases in the middle match TRBD2. Sequencing was performed on blood. The sequence was obtained from a woman aged 55-70 years in good health. Read as DNA, the sequence is TGTGCCAGCAGCATCTGGACTAGCAACAATGAGCAGTTCTTC. This is translated as CASSIWTSNNEQFF.